Shown below are 13 T cell receptor beta chains from a single sample sequenced in a study of cytomegalovirus exposure and HLA in healthy donors. Use of 60 Vbeta and 13 Jbeta primers characterized the PCR. The protocol was immunoSEQ multiplex PCR, while the TCRdb copy is restricted to in-frame clones and leaves out a portion. This sample has some 120,000 clones, with about 70% found just once. The sample comprised PBMCs. These receptors were obtained from a woman aged 40-49 years in good health and CMV-seropositive.

The chain combines TRBV9 with TRBJ1-5; no firm D call. The CDR3 is 14 amino acids. Trimming removed 4 bases from V and 9 bases from J, with 17 bases in between. Looked up from germline, CDR1 is SGDLS and CDR2 is YYNGEE. CDR3 sequence (DNA): TGTGCCAGCAGCCCCGCCCCCGGGGTTGGGCCCCAGCATTTT. It is translated as CASSPAPGVGPQHF.

This chain uses TRBV5-1 with TRBJ2-5; TRBD2 is a possible D gene (7 bases). Germline V CDR1 and CDR2: SGHRS, YFSETQ. This CDR3 comprises 16 residues. Trimming pared 4 bases from V and 2 bases from J, leaving 18 bases between. The CDR3 coding sequence is TGCGCCAGCAGCCTATACCCACAGGGAGGGCAAGAGACCCAGTACTTC. Translating gives CASSLYPQGGQETQYF.

This chain connects TRBV5-1 to TRBJ2-5; 8 bases are shared with TRBD1. The CDR3 contains 13 residues. V dropped 8 bases and J dropped 1; count of bases not matched to a gene: 4. Germline CDR1 SGHRS, CDR2 YFSETQ. The CDR3 region is CASRQGFQETQYF. The CDR3 DNA is TGCGCCAGTAGACAGGGGTTCCAAGAGACCCAGTACTTC.

The chain is built from TRBV5-1 and TRBJ2-2; maybe TRBD2 (5 bases). The V gene's germline CDR1 is SGHRS and CDR2 YFSETQ. Trimming stripped 0 bases from V and 5 bases from J, with 14 bases between. The length of the CDR3 is 16 residues. The CDR3 region has the DNA TGCGCCAGCAGCTTGGCTCGGGGAACGGGGACCGGGGAGCTGTTTTTT. Translated: CASSLARGTGTGELFF.

The chain has TRBV6-5 and TRBJ1-3; D may be TRBD1 (5 bases). Trimming removed 10 bases at V and 3 bases at J, with 16 bases between. The CDR3 contains 14 residues. CDR1 and CDR2 from the germline V gene are MNHEY and SVGAGI. CDR3 nucleotides: TGTGCCACCCTCAAGACAGATGGTGGAAACACCATATATTTT. Amino acids: CATLKTDGGNTIYF.

CDR3 bases: TGTGCCAGTACCAGAGGGGGGGGGTACACAGATACGCAGTATTTT. It codes for CASTRGGGYTDTQYF. V gene TRBV19 combines with J gene TRBJ2-3, with D perhaps matching TRBD2 (7 bases). Germline V gene lookup returns CDR1 LNHDA and CDR2 SQIVND (reference sequence). The CDR3 is made up of 15 amino acids. V was cut by 7 bases and J by 2 bases, with 16 bases left in between.

This clone was seen a few times. J is TRBJ1-1 and V is TRBV30, with D unresolved. CDR1 is GTSNPN, CDR2 SVGIG, per germline (reference sequence). The CDR3 has 14 residues. V shed 5 bases and J shed 0 bases, with 13 bases lying between them. The CDR3 loop reads CAWDTELLNTEAFF. CDR3 DNA: TGTGCCTGGGATACAGAGCTCCTGAACACTGAAGCTTTCTTT.

J is TRBJ2-1 and V is TRBV7-3; 9 bases match TRBD2. This CDR3 has 15 residues. Germline V CDR1 and CDR2: SGHTA, FQGTGA. V dropped 5 bases and J dropped 4; count of bases not matched to a gene: 6. CDR3 in DNA: TGTGCCAGCAGCCAACCCCTAGCGGGGTACAATGAGCAGTTCTTC. This translates into CASSQPLAGYNEQFF.

The V call is TRBV29-1, the J call TRBJ1-2, with TRBD1 matching over 8 bases. V lost 7 bases to trimming and J lost 4 bases; unmatched junction nucleotides: 2. CDR3 length: 11 residues. Germline V CDR1 and CDR2: SQVTM, ANQGSEA. CDR3 residues: CSDTGGYGYTF. CDR3 in DNA: TGCAGCGATACAGGGGGCTATGGCTACACCTTC.

V usage is TRBV7-3 and J usage is TRBJ1-2; possibly TRBD1 for D (6 bases). Trimming removed 5 bases at V and 2 bases at J, with 9 bases between. The CDR3 is 13 amino acids. In germline, CDR1 is SGHTA, CDR2 FQGTGA. CDR3 residues: CASSSTGNYGYTF. The CDR3 nucleotides are TGTGCCAGCAGCAGCACAGGGAACTATGGCTACACCTTC.

This clone was picked up a small number of times. This sequence joins TRBV2 and TRBJ1-3; 8 bases align to TRBD1. This CDR3 has 14 amino acids. After removal of 6 bases from V and 4 bases from J, the junction contained 5 bases not matched to a gene. Germline CDR1 reads SNHLY; CDR2 reads FYNNEI. The CDR3 nucleotides are TGTGCCAGCAGCCTAGACAGGGGAGGAAACACCATATATTTT. Amino acids: CASSLDRGGNTIYF.

The chain carries TRBV30 and TRBJ1-1; D might be TRBD1 (6 bases). This CDR3 is built from 12 residues. Germline values: CDR1 GTSNPN, CDR2 SVGIG (reference sequence). V was clipped by 3 bases and J by 4 bases, with 9 bases between them. For the CDR3, the DNA is TGTGCCTGGAGACAACAGGGCACTGAAGCTTTCTTT. It specifies CAWRQQGTEAFF.

This clone was found a few times. The chain employs TRBV7-2 and TRBJ2-7, with TRBD1 matching 7 bases. Germline V CDR1 and CDR2: SGHTA, FQGNSA. V lost 4 bases to trimming and J lost 3 bases; unmatched junction nucleotides: 6. This CDR3 has 14 amino acids. The CDR3 reads CASSSPGQNYEQYF. The CDR3 DNA is TGTGCCAGCAGCTCACCGGGACAGAACTACGAGCAGTACTTC.